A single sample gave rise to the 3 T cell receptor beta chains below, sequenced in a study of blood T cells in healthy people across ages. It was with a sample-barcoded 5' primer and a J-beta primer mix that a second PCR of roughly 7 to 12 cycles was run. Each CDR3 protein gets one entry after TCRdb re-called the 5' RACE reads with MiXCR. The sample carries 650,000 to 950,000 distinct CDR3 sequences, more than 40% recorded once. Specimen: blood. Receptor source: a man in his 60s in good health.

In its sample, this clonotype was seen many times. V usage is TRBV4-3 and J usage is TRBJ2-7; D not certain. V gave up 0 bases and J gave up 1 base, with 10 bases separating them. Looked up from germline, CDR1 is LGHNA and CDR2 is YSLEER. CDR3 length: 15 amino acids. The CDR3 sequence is CASSQEPQPSYEQYF. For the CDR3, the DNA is TGCGCCAGCAGCCAAGAACCGCAGCCTTCCTACGAGCAGTACTTC.

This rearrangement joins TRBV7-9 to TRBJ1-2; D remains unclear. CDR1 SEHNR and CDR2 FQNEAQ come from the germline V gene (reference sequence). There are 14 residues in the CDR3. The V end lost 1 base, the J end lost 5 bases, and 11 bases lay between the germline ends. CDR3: CASSLVGSIYGYTF. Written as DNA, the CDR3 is TGTGCCAGCAGCTTAGTTGGCAGTATTTATGGCTACACCTTC.

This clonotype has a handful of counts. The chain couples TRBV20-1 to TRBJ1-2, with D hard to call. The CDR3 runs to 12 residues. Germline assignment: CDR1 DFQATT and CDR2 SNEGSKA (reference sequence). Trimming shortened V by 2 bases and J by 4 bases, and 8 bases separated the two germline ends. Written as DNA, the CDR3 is TGCAGTGCTAGAAAGGAATTCTATGGCTACACCTTC. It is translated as CSARKEFYGYTF.